The subject of this entry is one T cell receptor beta chain. V was cut by 0 bases and J by 6 bases, with 12 bases left in between. CDR1 SGHNT and CDR2 YENEEA come from the germline V gene. The CDR3 sequence is 15 residues long. This record belongs to a study of control samples from healthy donors and cancer patients. The protocol was immunoSEQ multiplex PCR, while the TCRdb copy is restricted to in-frame clones and leaves out a portion. The table has roughly 120,000 clones, 85% to 90% seen once. This receptor was obtained from a woman in her seventies in good health. The sample taken for sequencing was blood. The chain joins TRBV11-3 to TRBJ2-1; weak D call: TRBD1 (7 bases). Here the CDR3 DNA reads TGTGCCAGCAGCTTAGAGTCAGGGGGGACCAATGAGCAGTTCTTC. It yields the protein CASSLESGGTNEQFF.